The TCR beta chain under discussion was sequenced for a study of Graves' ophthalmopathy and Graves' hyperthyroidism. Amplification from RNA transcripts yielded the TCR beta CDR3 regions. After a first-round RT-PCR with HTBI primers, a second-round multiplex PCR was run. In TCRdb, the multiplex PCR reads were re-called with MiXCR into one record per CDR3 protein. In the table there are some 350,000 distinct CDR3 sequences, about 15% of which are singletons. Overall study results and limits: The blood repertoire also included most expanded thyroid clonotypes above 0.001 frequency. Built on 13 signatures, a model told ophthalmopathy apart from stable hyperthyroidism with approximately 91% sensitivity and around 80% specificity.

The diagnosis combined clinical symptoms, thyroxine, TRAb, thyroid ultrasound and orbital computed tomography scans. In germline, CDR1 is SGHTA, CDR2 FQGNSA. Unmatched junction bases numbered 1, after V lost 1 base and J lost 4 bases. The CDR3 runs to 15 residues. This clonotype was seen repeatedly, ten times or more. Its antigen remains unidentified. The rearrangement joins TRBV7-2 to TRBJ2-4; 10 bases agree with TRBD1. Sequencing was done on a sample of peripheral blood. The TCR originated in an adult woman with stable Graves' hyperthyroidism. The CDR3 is CASSLEDRGKNIQYF. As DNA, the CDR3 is TGTGCCAGCAGCTTAGAGGACAGGGGGAAAAACATTCAGTACTTC. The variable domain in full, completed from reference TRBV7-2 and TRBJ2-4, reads GAGVSQSPSNKVTEKGKDVELRCDPISGHTALYWYRQSLGQGLEFLIYFQGNSAPDKSGLPSDRFSAERTGGSVSTLTIQRTQQEDSAVYLCASSLEDRGKNIQYFGAGTRLSVL.